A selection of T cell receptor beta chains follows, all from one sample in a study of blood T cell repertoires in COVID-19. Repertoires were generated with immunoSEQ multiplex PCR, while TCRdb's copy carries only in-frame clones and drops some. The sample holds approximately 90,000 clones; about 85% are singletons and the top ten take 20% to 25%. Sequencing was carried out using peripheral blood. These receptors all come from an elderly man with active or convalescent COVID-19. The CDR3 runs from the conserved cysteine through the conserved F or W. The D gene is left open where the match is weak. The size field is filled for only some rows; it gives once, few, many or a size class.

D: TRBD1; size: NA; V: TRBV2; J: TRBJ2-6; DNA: TGTGCCAGCAGCCCGACAGGGGCTGGGGCCAACGTCCTGACTTTC; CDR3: CASSPTGAGANVLTF
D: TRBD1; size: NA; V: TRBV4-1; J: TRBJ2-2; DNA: TGCGCCAGCAGCCAAGGGCCGACAGGGTGGACCGGGGAGCTGTTTTTT; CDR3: CASSQGPTGWTGELFF
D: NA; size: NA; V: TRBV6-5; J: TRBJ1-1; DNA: TGTGCCAGCAGCCCAGAGGGTGGCATGAACACTGAAGCTTTCTTT; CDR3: CASSPEGGMNTEAFF
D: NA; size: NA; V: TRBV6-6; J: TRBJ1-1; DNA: TGTGCCAGCAGTTACTCCGCAAGAGGGAACACTGAAGCTTTCTTT; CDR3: CASSYSARGNTEAFF
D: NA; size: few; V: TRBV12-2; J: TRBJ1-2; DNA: TGTGCAAGTCGCTTAGTTGCCGCCGGTAGACAGCTTAAGTTCTATGGCTACACCTTC; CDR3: CASRLVAAGRQLKFYGYTF
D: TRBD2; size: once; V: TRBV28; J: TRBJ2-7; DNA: TGTGCCAGCAGTTCCCGGGGAGTAGCGGGGAGTTACTACGAGCAGTACTTC; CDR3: CASSSRGVAGSYYEQYF
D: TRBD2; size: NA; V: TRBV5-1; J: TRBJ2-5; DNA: TGCGCCAGCAGCCCCCCCGGCGGGGGGGCAGGTGAGACCCAGTACTTC; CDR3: CASSPPGGGAGETQYF
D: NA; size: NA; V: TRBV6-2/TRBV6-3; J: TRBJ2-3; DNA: TGTGCCAGCAGCCCGGTAAGGGGGTTTACGCAGTATTTT; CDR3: CASSPVRGFTQYF
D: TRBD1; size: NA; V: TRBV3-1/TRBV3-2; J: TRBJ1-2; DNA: TGTGCCAGCAGCCCGGGACAGGGGAAGGGCTACACCTTC; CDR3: CASSPGQGKGYTF
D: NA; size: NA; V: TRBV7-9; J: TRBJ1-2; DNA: TGTGCCAGCAGCTTAGGTGCGGCAAGCTATGGCTACACCTTC; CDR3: CASSLGAASYGYTF
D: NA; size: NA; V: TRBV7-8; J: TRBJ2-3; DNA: TGTGCCAGCAGACTGGTCCTAGATTGGACAGATACGCAGTATTTT; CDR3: CASRLVLDWTDTQYF
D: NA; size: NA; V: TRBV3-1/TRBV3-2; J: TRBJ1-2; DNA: TGTGCCAGCAGCCCCTTCGGGGGGAACTATGGCTACACCTTC; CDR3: CASSPFGGNYGYTF
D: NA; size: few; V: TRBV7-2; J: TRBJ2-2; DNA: TGTGCCAGCAGCTTAGGGGGGCGCCTCGGACCCGGGGAGCTGTTTTTT; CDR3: CASSLGGRLGPGELFF
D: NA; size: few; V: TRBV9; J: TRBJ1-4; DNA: TGTGCCAGCAGCGTTGGGGCTGCAACTAATGAAAAACTGTTTTTT; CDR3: CASSVGAATNEKLFF
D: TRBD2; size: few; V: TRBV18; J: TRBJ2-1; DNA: TGTGCCAGCTCACCGATAGCGGGGGCCATCTCCTACAATGAGCAGTTCTTC; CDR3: CASSPIAGAISYNEQFF
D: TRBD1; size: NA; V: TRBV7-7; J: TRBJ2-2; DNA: TGTGCCAGCAGCCCCAACCCGGGGACAGTGTCCGGGGAGCTGTTTTTT; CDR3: CASSPNPGTVSGELFF
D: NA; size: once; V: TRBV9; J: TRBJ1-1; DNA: TGTGCCAGCAGCGTAGTACAAGGGGGCACTGAAGCTTTCTTT; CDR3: CASSVVQGGTEAFF
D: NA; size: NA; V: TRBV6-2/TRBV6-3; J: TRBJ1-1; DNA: TGTGCCAGCAGTTTCCAACCGGGGGGCACTGAAGCTTTCTTT; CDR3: CASSFQPGGTEAFF
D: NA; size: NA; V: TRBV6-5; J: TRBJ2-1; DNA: TGTGCCATCCACGGGACTGTCTACAATGAGCAGTTCTTC; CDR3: CAIHGTVYNEQFF
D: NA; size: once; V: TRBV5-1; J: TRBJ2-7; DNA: TGCGCCAGCAGCTTTTTCCAGGGCTACGAGCAGTACTTC; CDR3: CASSFFQGYEQYF
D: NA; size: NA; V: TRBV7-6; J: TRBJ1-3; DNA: TGTGCCAGCAGCTTAGCGGGCAGAACAGCCGTCTCTGGAAACACCATATATTTT; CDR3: CASSLAGRTAVSGNTIYF
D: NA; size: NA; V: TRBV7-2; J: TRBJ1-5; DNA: TGTGCCAGCAGCTTTCCGGGAAATCAGCCCCAGCATTTT; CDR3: CASSFPGNQPQHF
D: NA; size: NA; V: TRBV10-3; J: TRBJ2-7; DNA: TGTGCCATCTACGGCGGTGGGTCCTACGAGCAGTACTTC; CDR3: CAIYGGGSYEQYF
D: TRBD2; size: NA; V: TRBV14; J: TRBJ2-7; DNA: TGTGCCAGCAGCCCGGAACTAGCGGGGACCGAGCAGTACTTC; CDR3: CASSPELAGTEQYF
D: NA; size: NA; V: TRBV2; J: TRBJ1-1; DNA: TGTGCCAGCAAAGGGGCACTCATGAACACTGAAGCTTTCTTT; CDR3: CASKGALMNTEAFF
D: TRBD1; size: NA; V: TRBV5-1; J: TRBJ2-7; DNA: TGCGCCAGCAGACCTCGATCCGGGACAGCCTACGAGCAGTACTTC; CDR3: CASRPRSGTAYEQYF
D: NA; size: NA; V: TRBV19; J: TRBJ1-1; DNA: TGTGCCAGTAGTATCGTGTCGAACACTGAAGCTTTCTTT; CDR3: CASSIVSNTEAFF
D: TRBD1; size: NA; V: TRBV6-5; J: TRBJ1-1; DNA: TGTGCCAGCACGCGAGGGACAGGTGAAGCTTTCTTT; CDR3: CASTRGTGEAFF
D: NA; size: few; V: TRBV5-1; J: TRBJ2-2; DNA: TGCGCCAGCAGCGCGGGACAGCTCCGTGGCACCGGGGAGCTGTTTTTT; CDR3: CASSAGQLRGTGELFF
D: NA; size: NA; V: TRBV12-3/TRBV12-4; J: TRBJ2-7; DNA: TGTGCCAGCAGCCCAGACTACTACGAGCAGTACTTC; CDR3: CASSPDYYEQYF